This TCR beta chain was identified during a study of T cell clonality in common variable immunodeficiency. Germline-derived CDR1 and CDR2 are LNHDA and SQIVND (reference sequence). The CDR3 is 18 amino acids. V lost 4 bases, J lost 2 bases, and 11 bases stayed unmatched. Notes on the study in general: The cause of increased CVID clonality remains unclear without subpopulation sequencing. Patient heterogeneity in the CVID cohort limited correlations between repertoire features and clinical complications. Compared with healthy controls, CVID subjects showed increased TCRbeta clonality, mostly in about a third.

Equal genomic DNA amounts from CVID and control samples were sequenced. The table came from immunoSEQ multiplex PCR; TCRdb's copy has only in-frame clones and leaves some out. The profile covers about 39,000 clones, none occurring a single time. This clone came up many times. The antigen is undetermined. The read stops 3 residues short of the end of the CDR3; the missing end is completed from the germline J gene. This TCR derives from a person aged 18 to 69 in good health. The chain recombines TRBV19 with TRBJ2-1; TRBD2 aligns across 10 bases. The sample comprised peripheral blood mononuclear cells. The CDR3 DNA, read in part, is TGTGCCAGTAGTAACGAGATTCGACTAGCGGGTCCCTACAATGAG. It yields the protein CASSNEIRLAGPYNE. The whole CDR3 protein reads CASSNEIRLAGPYNEQFF.